Following are 3 T cell receptor beta chains from one sample sequenced in a study of cytomegalovirus exposure and HLA in healthy donors. Primers: 60 Vbeta forward and 13 Jbeta reverse. TCRdb's copy holds only in-frame clones and misses some; the assay was immunoSEQ multiplex PCR. There are about 120,000 clones in the sample; 75% occur only once, and 1.5% to 2% lies in the top ten. The sequenced sample was PBMCs. Every receptor here comes from a woman aged 18-29 years in good health and CMV-seronegative.

As to this clone: It is likely a read error, because the conserved phenylalanine at the end of the CDR3 is missing. V gene TRBV28 combines with J gene TRBJ1-1, with 8 bases identical to TRBD1. V gave up 4 bases and J gave up 3 bases; unmatched junction bases: 4. The germline V gene encodes CDR1 MDHEN and CDR2 SYDVKM. The CDR3 runs 14 residues. CDR3 sequence: CASSSGQAYTEAFV. The CDR3 bases are TGTGCCAGCAGTTCGGGACAGGCTTACACTGAAGCTTTCGTT.

The J gene is TRBJ2-7, the V gene TRBV9; tentatively, D is TRBD2 (6 bases). Germline V gives CDR1 SGDLS, CDR2 YYNGEE. Between the trimmed V and J ends, which lost 1 base and 2 bases, there was a span of 10 bases. The CDR3 is 14 residues long. The CDR3 sequence: CASSVTGGPYEQYF. The CDR3 DNA reads TGTGCCAGCAGCGTAACCGGGGGTCCCTACGAGCAGTACTTC.

V is TRBV6-1 and J is TRBJ1-1, with 9 bases that match TRBD1. The CDR3 runs to 12 residues. Looked up from germline, CDR1 is MNHNS and CDR2 is SASEGT. V was clipped by 10 bases and J by 4 bases; unmatched bases: 4. CDR3 sequence: CATGQGSTEAFF. The CDR3 region has the DNA TGTGCCACAGGACAGGGGAGCACTGAAGCTTTCTTT.